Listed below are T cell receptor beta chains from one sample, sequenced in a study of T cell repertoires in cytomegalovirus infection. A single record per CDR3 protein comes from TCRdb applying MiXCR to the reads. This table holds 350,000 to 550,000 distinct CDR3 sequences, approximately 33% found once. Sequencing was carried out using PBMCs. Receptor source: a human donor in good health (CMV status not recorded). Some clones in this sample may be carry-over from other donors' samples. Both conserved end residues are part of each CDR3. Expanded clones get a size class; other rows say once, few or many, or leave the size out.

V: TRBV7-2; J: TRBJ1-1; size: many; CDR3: CASSRGRGNTEAFF
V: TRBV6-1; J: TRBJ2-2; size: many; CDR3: CASTPPGPNTGELFF
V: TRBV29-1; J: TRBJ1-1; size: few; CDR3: CSVEEGINEAFF
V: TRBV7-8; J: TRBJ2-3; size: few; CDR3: CASSLAPRGQRPSTSTDTQYF
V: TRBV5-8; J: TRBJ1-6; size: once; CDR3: CASSLRTDRIDSPLHF
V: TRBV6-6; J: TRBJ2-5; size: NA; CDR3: CASSRRQVDETQYF
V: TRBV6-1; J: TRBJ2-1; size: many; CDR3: CASSALDRAEEQFF
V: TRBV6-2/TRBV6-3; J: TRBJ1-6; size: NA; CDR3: CASSYSSGDPSPLHF
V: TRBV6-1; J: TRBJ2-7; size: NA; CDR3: CAGGTGSSYEQYF
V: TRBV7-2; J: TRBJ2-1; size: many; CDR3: CASTKSSLARSGGGNEQFF
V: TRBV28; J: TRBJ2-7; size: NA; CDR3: CASSRQGSHEQYF
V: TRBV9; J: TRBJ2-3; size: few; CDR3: CASSVGGDTQYF
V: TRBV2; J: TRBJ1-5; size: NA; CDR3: CASNTQGVGRQPQHF
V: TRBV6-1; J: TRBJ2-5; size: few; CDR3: CASSQAPGRAETQYF
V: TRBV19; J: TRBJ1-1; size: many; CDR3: CASSTQLNTEAFF
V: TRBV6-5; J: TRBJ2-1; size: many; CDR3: CASSYFPGGTFNGEQFF
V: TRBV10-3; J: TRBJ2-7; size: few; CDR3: CAISGSGTHEQYF
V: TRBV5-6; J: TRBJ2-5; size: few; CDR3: CASSLLSGGGYGTQYF
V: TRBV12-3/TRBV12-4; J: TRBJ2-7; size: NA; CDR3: CASSSPGIGSYKQYF
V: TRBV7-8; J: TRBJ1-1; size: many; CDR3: CASSLDGPTTTTEAFF
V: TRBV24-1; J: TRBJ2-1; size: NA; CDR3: CATSDPGGSYNEQFF
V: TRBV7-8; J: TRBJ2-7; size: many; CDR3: CASSLTVAGGFYEQYF
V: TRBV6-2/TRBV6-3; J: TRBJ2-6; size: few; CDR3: CASSPSGASNVLTF
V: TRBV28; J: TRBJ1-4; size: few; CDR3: CASSPRWQANEKLFF
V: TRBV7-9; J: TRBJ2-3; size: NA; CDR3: CASSSLTSGGLTDTQYF
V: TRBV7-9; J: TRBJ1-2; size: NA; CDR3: CASESGFGYTF
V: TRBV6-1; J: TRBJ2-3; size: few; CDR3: CASSYPTSTDTQYF
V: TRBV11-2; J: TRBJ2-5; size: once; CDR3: CASSLSPDEQETKYF
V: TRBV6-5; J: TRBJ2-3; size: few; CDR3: CASSYVGLAGTDTQYF
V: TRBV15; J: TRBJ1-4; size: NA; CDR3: CATSRVGGVQEKLFF
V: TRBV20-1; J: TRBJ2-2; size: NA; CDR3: CSARAGGGSGELFF
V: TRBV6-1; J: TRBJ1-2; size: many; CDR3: CASIISGYYGYTF
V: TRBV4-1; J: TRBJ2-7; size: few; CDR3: CASSQERGGGRLEQYF
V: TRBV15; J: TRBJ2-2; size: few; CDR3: CATSRESNLLNTGELFF
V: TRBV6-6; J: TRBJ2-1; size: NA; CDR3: CASRSGTGGNEQFF
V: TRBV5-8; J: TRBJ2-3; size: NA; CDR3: CASSSLQGMGTQYF
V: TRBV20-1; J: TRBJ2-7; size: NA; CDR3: CSARDGTSGGPISSYEQYF
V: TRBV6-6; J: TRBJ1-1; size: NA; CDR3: CASSYSVGGWTEAFF
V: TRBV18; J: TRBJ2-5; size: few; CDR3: CASSPGLQETQYF
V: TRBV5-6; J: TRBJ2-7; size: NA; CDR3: CASRHRTGSRGYEQYF
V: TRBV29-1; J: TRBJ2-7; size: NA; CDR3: CSVIRGDSYEQYF
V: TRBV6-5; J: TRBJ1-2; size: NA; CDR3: CASSQTGTYGYTF
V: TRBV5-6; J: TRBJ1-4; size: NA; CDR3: CASSDVQGTNEKLFF
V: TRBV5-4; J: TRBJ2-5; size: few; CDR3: CASSLRGGLGETQYF
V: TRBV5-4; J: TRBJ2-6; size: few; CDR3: CASSPRGRGTSAGANVLTF
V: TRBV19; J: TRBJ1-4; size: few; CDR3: CASSYSLGANEKLFF
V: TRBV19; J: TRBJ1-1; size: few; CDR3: CASSMWAPTGAEAFF
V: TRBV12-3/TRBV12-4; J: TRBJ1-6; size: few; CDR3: CASSFGRNGSPLHF
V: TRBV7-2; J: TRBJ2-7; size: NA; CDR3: CASNEVTRGGYPYEHYF
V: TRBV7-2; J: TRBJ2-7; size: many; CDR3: CASSSAYEQYF
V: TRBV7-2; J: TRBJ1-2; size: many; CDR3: CASTQGQGGSGYTF
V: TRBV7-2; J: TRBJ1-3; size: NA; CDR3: CASSLMGQGGGNPIYF
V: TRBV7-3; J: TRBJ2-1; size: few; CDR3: CASSQLIRLAGNNEQFF